The subject of this entry is one T cell receptor beta chain. Original data processing: Nucleated cell number was recorded as an estimate derived from reference gene primer amplification. The table came from immunoSEQ multiplex PCR; TCRdb's copy has only in-frame clones and leaves some out. V and J calls and clone size come straight from that table; D and trimming were deduced from the DNA. The data contain around 270,000 clones, roughly 90% of them seen just once; the ten biggest clones take up under 4.5%. The source of the sample is a study of blood T cell repertoires in COVID-19. Study-level information: From the United States, Italy and Spain came samples of acute and convalescent COVID-19. PBMCs, B-cell-depleted T cells, or T cells provided the cDNA or gDNA that made up the material.

Trimming removed 1 base at V and 5 bases at J, with 18 bases between. Germline CDR1 and CDR2: SGHRS and YFSETQ. The CDR3 extends over 16 amino acids. The source material was peripheral blood. The sequence derives from a man between 60 and 70 years old who had recovered from COVID-19. The chain carries TRBV5-1 and TRBJ2-5; D is perhaps TRBD1 (6 bases). The CDR3: CASSLRNMGARETQYF. CDR3 DNA sequence: TGCGCCAGCAGCTTGCGTAACATGGGGGCCCGGGAGACCCAGTACTTC.